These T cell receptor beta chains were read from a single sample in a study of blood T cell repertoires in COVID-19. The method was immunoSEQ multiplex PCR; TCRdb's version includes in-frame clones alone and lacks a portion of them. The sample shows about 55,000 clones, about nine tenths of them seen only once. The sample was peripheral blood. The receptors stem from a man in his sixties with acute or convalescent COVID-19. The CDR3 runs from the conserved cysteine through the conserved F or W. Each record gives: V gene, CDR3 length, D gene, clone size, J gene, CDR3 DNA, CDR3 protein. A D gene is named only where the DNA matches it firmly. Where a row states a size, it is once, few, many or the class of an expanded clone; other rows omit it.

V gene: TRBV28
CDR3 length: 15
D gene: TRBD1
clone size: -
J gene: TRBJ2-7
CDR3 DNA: TGTGCCAGCAGTAAATCGGGACAGGGGGCGGACGAGCAGTACTTC
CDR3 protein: CASSKSGQGADEQYF

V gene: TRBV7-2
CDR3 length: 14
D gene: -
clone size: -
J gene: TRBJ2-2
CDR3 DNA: TGTGCCAGCAGCTTAATACTAGCTCCCGGGGAGCTGTTTTTT
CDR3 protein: CASSLILAPGELFF

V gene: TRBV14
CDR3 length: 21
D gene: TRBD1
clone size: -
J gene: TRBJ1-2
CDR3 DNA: TGTGCCAGCAGCTATATTAGACCCGGGACAGGGAGTAACGGTCCTAACTATGGCTACACCTTC
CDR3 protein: CASSYIRPGTGSNGPNYGYTF

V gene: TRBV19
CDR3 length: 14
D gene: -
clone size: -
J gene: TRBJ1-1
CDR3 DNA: TGTGCCAGTAGTACCGATACAGCGAACACTGAAGCTTTCTTT
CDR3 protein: CASSTDTANTEAFF

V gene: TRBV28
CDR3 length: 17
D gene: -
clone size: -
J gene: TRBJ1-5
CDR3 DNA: TGTGCCAGCAGTTTCAGGGCCCGAGAGTATAGCAATCAGCCCCAGCATTTT
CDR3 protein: CASSFRAREYSNQPQHF

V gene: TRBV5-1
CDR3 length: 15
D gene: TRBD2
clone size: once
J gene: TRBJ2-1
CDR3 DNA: TGCGCCAGCAGCTCCAGAGCGGGAGCTAGCGGTGAGCAGTTCTTC
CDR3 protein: CASSSRAGASGEQFF

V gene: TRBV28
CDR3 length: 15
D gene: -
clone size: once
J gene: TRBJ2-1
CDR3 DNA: TGTGCCAGCAGCCCCCCCGGGACTTGGATCAATGAGCAGTTCTTC
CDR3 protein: CASSPPGTWINEQFF

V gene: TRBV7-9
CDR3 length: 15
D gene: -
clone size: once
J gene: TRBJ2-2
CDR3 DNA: TGTGCCAGCAGCTTAGCGGTTGGCGGGCCCGGGGAGCTGTTTTTT
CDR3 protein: CASSLAVGGPGELFF

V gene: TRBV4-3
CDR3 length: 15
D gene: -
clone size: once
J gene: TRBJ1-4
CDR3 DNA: TGCGCCAGCAGCCAAGAATTTCGGACAGCTGAAAAACTGTTTTTT
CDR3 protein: CASSQEFRTAEKLFF

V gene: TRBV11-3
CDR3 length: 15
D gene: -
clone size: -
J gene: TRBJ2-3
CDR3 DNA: TGTGCCAGCAGCTTAAGGCAGGGCCGCACAGATACGCAGTATTTT
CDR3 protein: CASSLRQGRTDTQYF

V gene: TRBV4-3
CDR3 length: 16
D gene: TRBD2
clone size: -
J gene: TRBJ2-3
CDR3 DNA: TGCGCCAGCAGCCAAGATCTAGCGGGAGCGAGGGATACGCAGTATTTT
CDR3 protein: CASSQDLAGARDTQYF

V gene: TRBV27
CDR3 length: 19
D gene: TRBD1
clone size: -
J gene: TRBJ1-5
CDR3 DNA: TGTGCCAGCAGTCCCAAGGGACAGGGAGGGCCTATCGGCAATCAGCCCCAGCATTTT
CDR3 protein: CASSPKGQGGPIGNQPQHF

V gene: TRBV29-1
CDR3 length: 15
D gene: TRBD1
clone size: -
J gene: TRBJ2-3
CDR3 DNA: TGCAGCGGGACAGGGGGAGTCCAGCGCACAGATACGCAGTATTTT
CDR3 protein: CSGTGGVQRTDTQYF

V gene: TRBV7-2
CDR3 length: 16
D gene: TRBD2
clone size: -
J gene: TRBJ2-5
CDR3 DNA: TGTGCCAGCAGCCCTAGGACTAGCGGGAACCAAGAGACCCAGTACTTC
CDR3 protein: CASSPRTSGNQETQYF

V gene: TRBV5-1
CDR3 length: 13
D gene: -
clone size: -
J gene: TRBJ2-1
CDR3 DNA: TGCGCCAGCAGCTTGGACCTGGCCAATGAGCAGTTCTTC
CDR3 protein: CASSLDLANEQFF

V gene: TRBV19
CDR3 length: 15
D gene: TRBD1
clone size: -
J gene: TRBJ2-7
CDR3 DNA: TGTGCCAGTAGTCCAAGGACAGGGGGCGCCTACGAGCAGTACTTC
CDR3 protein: CASSPRTGGAYEQYF

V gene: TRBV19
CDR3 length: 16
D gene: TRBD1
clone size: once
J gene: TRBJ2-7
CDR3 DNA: TGTGCCAGTAGTATACACAGGGGGCGAACCATCTACGAGCAGTACTTC
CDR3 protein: CASSIHRGRTIYEQYF

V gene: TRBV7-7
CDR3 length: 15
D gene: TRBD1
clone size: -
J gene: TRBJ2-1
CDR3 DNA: TGTGCTAGCAGCCGTTGGACAGGGGCAGGGAATGAGCAGTTCTTC
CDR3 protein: CASSRWTGAGNEQFF

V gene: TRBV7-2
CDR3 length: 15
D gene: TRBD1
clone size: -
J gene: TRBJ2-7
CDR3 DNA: TGTGCCAGCAGCTTCCGGACAGGGGCCTCCTACGAGCAGTACTTC
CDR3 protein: CASSFRTGASYEQYF

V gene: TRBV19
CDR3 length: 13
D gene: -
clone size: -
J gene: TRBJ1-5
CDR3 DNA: TGTGCCACCTCAGGTTCGGGCAATCAGCCCCAGCATTTT
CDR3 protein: CATSGSGNQPQHF

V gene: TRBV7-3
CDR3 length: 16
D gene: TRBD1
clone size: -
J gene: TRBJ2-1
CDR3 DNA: TGTGCCAGCAGCCCGTCACAGGGGAGTCGGTACAATGAGCAGTTCTTC
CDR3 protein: CASSPSQGSRYNEQFF

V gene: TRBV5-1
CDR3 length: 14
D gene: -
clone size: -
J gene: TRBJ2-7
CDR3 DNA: TGCGCCAGCAGCTTGGAGCTATCCTCCTACGAGCAGTACTTC
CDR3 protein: CASSLELSSYEQYF

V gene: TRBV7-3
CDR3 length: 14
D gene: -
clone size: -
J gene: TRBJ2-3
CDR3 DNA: TGTGCCAGCAGCCTGGGACAATACACAGATACGCAGTATTTT
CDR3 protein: CASSLGQYTDTQYF

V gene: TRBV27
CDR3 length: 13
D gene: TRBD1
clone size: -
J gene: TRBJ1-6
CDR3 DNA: TGTGCCAGCAGTTACCGACAGGGCTCACCCCTCCACTTT
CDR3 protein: CASSYRQGSPLHF

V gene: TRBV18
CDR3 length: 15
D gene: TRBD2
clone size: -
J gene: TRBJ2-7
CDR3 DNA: TGTGCCAGCTCACCGAGCGGGGCGAGCTCCTACGAGCAGTACTTC
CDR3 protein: CASSPSGASSYEQYF